Sequencing of this T cell receptor beta chain was carried out in a study of B cell selection in AIRE deficiency (dated by TCRdb to the late 2010s). Describing the broader study: Researchers compared the TCRbeta repertoires of sorted blood CD4+ conventional T cells and regulatory T cells from AIRE-deficient patients with the corresponding repertoires from healthy controls. The TCR-sequenced cohort comprised about 5 AIRE-deficient APECED patients and about 5 healthy control donors. General findings and caveats noted by the study authors: Among 3657 shared Treg TCRbeta sequences, approximately 30% were shared exclusively among healthy donors and over 7% exclusively among patients, which suggests that Treg selection is less efficient in the absence of AIRE. In AIRE-deficient patients, Tconv and Treg cells had TCRBV gene usage, CDR3 length and TCR diversity comparable to those in healthy donors. Only TCRbeta chains were sequenced; approximately 35% of shared healthy-donor Treg sequences also occurred in healthy Tconv, possibly because of differing TCRalpha chains. Roughly a third of the Treg TCRbeta sequences shared among healthy donors turned up in patient Tconv cells, suggesting that Treg-biased clones are diverted into the Tconv compartment. Shorter CDR3s were found in shared Treg sequences, reflecting a bias toward rearrangements containing few non-templated nucleotide insertions.

Deletion took 8 bases off V and 1 base off J, with a span of 9 bases between the germline ends. The CDR3 contains 13 residues, cysteine and phenylalanine counted. CDR3 DNA only is kept here, 39 bases in frame from base 1. The germline V gene yields SGHTA for CDR1 and FQGTGA for CDR2. The immunoSEQ platform was used to sequence the TCRbeta chain. As for the authors' bioinformatics: When Treg repertoires were pooled, patients gave 5.6x10^4 or so distinct TCRbeta sequences, while healthy donors gave around 96,000. Treg TCRbeta sequences found in two or more individuals were classed as public, and these public Treg TCRbeta sequences were then looked for in Tconv repertoires. To test for differences between groups, Mann-Whitney U tests with Bonferroni-Dunn correction were run in GraphPad Prism 7.03. This is the immuneACCESS table as TCRdb keeps it, with only in-frame sequences that have V and J called. A part of the clones is gone; compared with another copy, unresolved V genes explain less than half, and the rest is unexplained. V and J calls and clone size are copied from that table; D and trimming were computed from the DNA. The sample records some 25,000 clones, 92% of which are singletons. The ten most abundant clones make up around 1.1% of the sample.

Regulatory T cells were sorted as CD4+CD25hiCD127low/negative cells. Control samples were obtained from healthy donors who were not related to the patients. Sorting of Tconv and Treg cells intended for TCRbeta sequencing was performed on a FACSAria flow cytometer. The sorted cells were collected in 5-ml round-bottom polystyrene tubes, and the dry cell pellets were frozen at -80 degrees C prior to sequencing. This clone appeared once. Its antigen specificity is not known. No base-level quality is on record; no much larger clone is a single base apart. This TCR derives from a human donor in good health. Sequencing was performed on CD4+CD25+ Tregs sorted from PBMCs. The receptor chain draws on TRBV7-3 and TRBJ2-1; the D segment cannot be called with confidence. The CDR3 reads as follows: CASAAQSYNEQFF. The nucleotide sequence is given as TGTGCCAGCGCGGCTCAGTCCTACAATGAGCAGTTCTTC.